This T cell receptor (beta chain) was profiled in a study of cytomegalovirus exposure and HLA in healthy donors. Study overall: In a later analysis, the 110 or so validation repertoires were reported to have used the same platform as the roughly 610 first-cohort repertoires. General observations from the study: In vitro, three CMV-associated chains proved specific for CMV antigens. Published work reported that the classifier diagnosed cytomegalovirus status with high specificity and sensitivity.

Produced via immunoSEQ multiplex PCR; TCRdb's table is partial and in-frame only. The table has more than 95,000 clones, roughly 94% seen once. Details on this clone: Its antigen remains unidentified.

The CDR3 loop spans 12 amino acids. The V end lost 6 bases, the J end lost 2 bases, and 7 bases lay between the germline ends. Germline V lookup: CDR1 MNHEY, CDR2 SVGAGI. This chain joins TRBV6-5 and TRBJ1-1; D uncertain. The sample comprised PBMCs. This TCR was sampled from a woman under 30 in good health and CMV-seronegative. The CDR3 sequence is CASRAQNTEAFF. The CDR3 nucleotides are TGTGCCAGCAGGGCCCAAAACACTGAAGCTTTCTTT.